This TCR beta chain was observed in a study of blood T cell repertoires in COVID-19. Germline V gene sequence: CDR1 MDHEN, CDR2 SYDVKM. The CDR3 is made up of 12 amino acids. J lost 8 bases, V lost 5 bases, and 5 bases had no gene match. On this clone itself: Other DNA sequences in this specimen translate into the identical CDR3.

Original processing notes: Amplified reference gene primers provided the basis for estimating nucleated cell counts. Profiling relied on immunoSEQ multiplex PCR, and the TCRdb table lists in-frame clones only, not all of them. That table supplies the V and J calls and clone size; D and trimming were determined from the DNA. Of under 120,000 clones listed, about three quarters are singletons. The receptor was derived from a man older than 75 with acute or convalescent COVID-19. J is TRBJ1-2 and V is TRBV28; TRBD1 matches at 7 bases. Source material: peripheral blood. The CDR3 here is CASSLRGYGYTF. In DNA, the CDR3 is TGTGCCAGCAGTCTCAGGGGGTACGGCTACACCTTC.